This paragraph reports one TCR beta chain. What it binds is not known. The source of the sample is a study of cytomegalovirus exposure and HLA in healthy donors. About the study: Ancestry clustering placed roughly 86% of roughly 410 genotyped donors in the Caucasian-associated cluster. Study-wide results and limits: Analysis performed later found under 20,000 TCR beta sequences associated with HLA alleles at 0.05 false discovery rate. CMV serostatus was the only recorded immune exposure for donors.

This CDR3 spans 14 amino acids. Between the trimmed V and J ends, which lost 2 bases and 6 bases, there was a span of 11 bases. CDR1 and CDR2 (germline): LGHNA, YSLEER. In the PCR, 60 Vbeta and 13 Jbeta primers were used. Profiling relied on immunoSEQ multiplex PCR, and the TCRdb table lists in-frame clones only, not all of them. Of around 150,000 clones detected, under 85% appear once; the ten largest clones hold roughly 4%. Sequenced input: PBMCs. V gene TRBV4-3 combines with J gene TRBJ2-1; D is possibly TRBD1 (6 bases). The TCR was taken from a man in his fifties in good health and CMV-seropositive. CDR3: CASSQLGQRNEQFF. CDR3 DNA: TGCGCCAGCAGCCAACTAGGACAGCGCAATGAGCAGTTCTTC.